What follows are 8 T cell receptor beta chains derived from one specimen sequenced in a study of spatial heterogeneity in lung cancer (dated by TCRdb to between 2018 and 2020). The time point label here, explained by the study, means: blood at routine non-recurrence follow-up after resection. The method behind the library was 5' RACE. Instrument used: NextSeq 500. TCRdb redid the processing of the public reads, applying fastp at Q25 and MiXCR, and retained in-frame beta chains. All rows with the same CDR3 protein become a single entry with the most common DNA and genes. Within this sample are more than 9,000 distinct CDR3 sequences, with 21% of them counted one time only. Jointly, the top ten make up about 45% of the sample. Sequencing used PBMCs, obtained at follow-up. Source of these receptors: a male donor with early-stage non-small cell lung cancer.

The table lists this clonotype with many counts. The J gene is TRBJ2-7, the V gene TRBV28; 7 bases map to TRBD2. The CDR3 length is 17 residues. With V trimmed by 4 bases and J by 2 bases, 14 bases remained unmatched. Per germline, CDR1 MDHEN and CDR2 SYDVKM. Here the CDR3 reads CASSSYHRSGNPYEQYF. In DNA form, the CDR3 reads TGTGCCAGCAGTTCATACCACAGGAGCGGGAATCCCTACGAGCAGTACTTC.

V and J are TRBV10-3 and TRBJ2-3; 7 positions match TRBD2. Per the germline V gene, CDR1 is ENHRY and CDR2 is SYGVKD. Germline trimming cut 6 bases from V and 4 bases from J; bases unmatched to any gene: 10. This CDR3 is built from 15 residues. This CDR3 is CAIRPPAGSADTQYF. The CDR3 DNA reads TGTGCCATCAGACCACCAGCGGGATCCGCAGATACGCAGTATTTT.

At least ten counts were recorded for this clonotype. The chain joins TRBV25-1 to TRBJ2-3; 14 bases map to TRBD2. The CDR3 runs 17 residues. J was trimmed by 0 bases and V by 6 bases; bases with no gene match: 5. Germline CDR1 reads MGHDK; CDR2 reads SYGVNS. CDR3 in DNA: TGTGCCAGCAGGCGGGGACTAGCGGGGGCCAGCACAGATACGCAGTATTTT. Residues: CASRRGLAGASTDTQYF.

The CDR3 bases are TGCAGTGCTAGAAGACAGGGAGGGAGCACTGAAGCTTTCTTT. Protein: CSARRQGGSTEAFF. This chain joins TRBV20-1 and TRBJ1-1, with 7 bases identical to TRBD1. The germline gives CDR1 DFQATT, CDR2 SNEGSKA (reference sequence). V was clipped by 2 bases and J by 4 bases; unmatched bases: 7. The CDR3 sequence is 14 residues long.

This clonotype was seen ten or more times. CDR3 residues: CATSDPRTGQPQHF. DNA for the CDR3: TGTGCCACCAGTGATCCCCGGACGGGTCAGCCCCAGCATTTT. The chain employs TRBV24-1 and TRBJ1-5, with D unresolved. Germline CDR1 is KGHDR and CDR2 is SFDVKD. V lost 3 bases, J lost 6 bases, and 11 bases lay in between. CDR3 length: 14 residues.

The genes are TRBV6-2 or TRBV6-3 and TRBJ2-1; D not resolved. Trimming pared 0 bases from V and 9 bases from J, leaving 9 bases between. The CDR3 is 13 residues long. CDR1 is MNHEY and CDR2 is SVGEGT in the germline V gene. Here the CDR3 reads CASSYSIVGEQFF. The CDR3 DNA reads TGTGCCAGCAGTTACTCCATAGTAGGTGAGCAGTTCTTC.

J is TRBJ1-5 and V is TRBV7-9; D call uncertain. The CDR3 is 12 residues long. Between the trimmed V and J ends, which lost 3 bases and 3 bases, there was a span of 3 bases. The germline V gene encodes CDR1 SEHNR and CDR2 FQNEAQ (reference sequence). CDR3 nucleotide sequence: TGTGCCAGCAGCTTTACCAATCAGCCCCAGCATTTT. Its translation is CASSFTNQPQHF.

The J gene is TRBJ2-7, the V gene TRBV2; 8 bases map to TRBD2. J was trimmed by 6 bases and V by 5 bases; bases with no gene match: 9. The CDR3 runs to 14 residues. The germline CDR1 and CDR2 sequences are SNHLY and FYNNEI. DNA of the CDR3: TGTGCCAGCAGTTCGATGCGGGGGGAGGGCGAGCAGTACTTC. Translation: CASSSMRGEGEQYF.